The text below deals with one TCR beta chain. Its antigen is currently unknown. The data are from a study of T cell responses to AZD1222 COVID-19 vaccine. Study-wide results and limits: Repertoires were obtained solely post-peak T cell response.

Repertoires were generated with immunoSEQ multiplex PCR, while TCRdb's copy carries only in-frame clones and drops some. The sample includes around 100,000 clones, under 95% seen only once; the top ten take 1% to 1.5%. CDR1 is GTSNPN, CDR2 SVGIG, per germline (reference sequence). The ends were cut back, 3 bases at V and 8 bases at J, with 16 bases in the middle. The CDR3 runs to 14 residues. The sequences come from peripheral blood, collected on day 0 of AZD1222 vaccination. The chain uses TRBV30 and TRBJ1-4; D is undetermined. This receptor was identified in an adult in good health. CDR3 in amino acids: CAWRRGPAIEKLFF. CDR3 in DNA: TGTGCCTGGAGACGTGGTCCCGCTATAGAAAAACTGTTTTTT.